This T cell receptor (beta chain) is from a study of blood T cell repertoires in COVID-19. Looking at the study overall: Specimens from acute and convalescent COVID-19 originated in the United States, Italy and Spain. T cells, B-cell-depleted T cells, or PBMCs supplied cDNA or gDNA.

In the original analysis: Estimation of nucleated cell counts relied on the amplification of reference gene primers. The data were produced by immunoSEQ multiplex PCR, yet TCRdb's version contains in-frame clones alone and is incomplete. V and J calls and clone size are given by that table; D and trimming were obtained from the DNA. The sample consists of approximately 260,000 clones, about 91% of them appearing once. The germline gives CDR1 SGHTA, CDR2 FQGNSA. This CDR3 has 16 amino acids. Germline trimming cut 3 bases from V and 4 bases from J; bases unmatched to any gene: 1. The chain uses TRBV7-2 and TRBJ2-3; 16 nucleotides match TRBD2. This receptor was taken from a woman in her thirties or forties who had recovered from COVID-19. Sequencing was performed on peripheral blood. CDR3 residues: CASSLGLAGGADTQYF. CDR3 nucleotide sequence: TGTGCCAGCAGCTTGGGACTAGCGGGAGGGGCAGATACGCAGTATTTT.